This is a list of T cell receptor beta chains from one sample in a study of technical replicates of blood from a handful of donors. Using immunoSEQ multiplex PCR, the repertoire was profiled, and TCRdb retains in-frame clones only, with some absent. The sample shows over 85,000 clones, 90% to 96% of them seen only once. The sample was T cells isolated from PBMCs. Receptors were obtained from a human donor in good health. Both conserved end residues are part of each CDR3. The D gene is left open where the match is weak. Some rows have no size entry. The others give once, few or many, or a class for an expanded clone.

V gene	J gene	clone size	D gene	CDR3 DNA	CDR3 protein
TRBV4-1	TRBJ2-3	.	TRBD2	TGCGCCAGCAGCCAAGAGGGACTACTAAACACAGATACGCAGTATTTT	CASSQEGLLNTDTQYF
TRBV5-1	TRBJ2-7	.	.	TGCGCCAGCAGCTTCATCGGGGGTAGCTCCTACGAGCAGTACTTC	CASSFIGGSSYEQYF
TRBV15	TRBJ2-3	.	.	TGTGCCACCAGCAGAGAACTTGAGAGCACAGATACGCAGTATTTT	CATSRELESTDTQYF
TRBV30	TRBJ2-3	.	TRBD2	TGTGCCTGGCAAAGCGGGAGTAAGGATACGCAGTATTTT	CAWQSGSKDTQYF
TRBV19	TRBJ1-2	.	.	TGTGCCAGTAGCCAAACAGGGTCTATGGTTGGCTACACCTTC	CASSQTGSMVGYTF
TRBV5-1	TRBJ2-2	.	TRBD2	TGCGCCAGCAGCTTTTGGGGACTAGCGGAGCTCGCGAACACCGGGGAGCTGTTTTTT	CASSFWGLAELANTGELFF
TRBV7-3	TRBJ2-7	.	TRBD1	TGTGCCAGCAGCTTAAGACAGGGATACGAGCAGTACTTC	CASSLRQGYEQYF
TRBV4-1	TRBJ1-5	.	TRBD1	TGCGCCAGCAGCCAAACCAGGACAGGGCATCAGCCCCAGCATTTT	CASSQTRTGHQPQHF
TRBV11-1	TRBJ1-5	.	.	TGTGCCAGCAGCTTAGAGTTCGGGCAGCCCCAGCATTTT	CASSLEFGQPQHF
TRBV6-5	TRBJ1-2	.	.	TGTGCCAGCAGTTTAAATACACAGGGTACGGCCTATGGCTACACCTTC	CASSLNTQGTAYGYTF
TRBV28	TRBJ1-1	.	.	TGTGCCAGCACCATAGGGGTAGCAGCTGAAGCTTTCTTT	CASTIGVAAEAFF
TRBV30	TRBJ1-1	few	.	TGTGCCTGGACCCCCCAGCGGCATGAAGCTTTCTTT	CAWTPQRHEAFF
TRBV6-1	TRBJ2-5	.	TRBD2	TGTGCCAGCAGTGGGGGCGGGAGGCCCGAGGGATGGGAGACCCAGTACTTC	CASSGGGRPEGWETQYF
TRBV2	TRBJ2-2	.	TRBD1	TGTGCCAGCAGTTTTTGGACAGGGTTGACCGGGGAGCTGTTTTTT	CASSFWTGLTGELFF
TRBV6-1	TRBJ1-5	.	TRBD1	TGTGCCAGCAGTGGTAAGAGACAGGGAAGAAGTCAGCCCCAGCATTTT	CASSGKRQGRSQPQHF
TRBV6-1	TRBJ2-5	.	.	TGTGCCAGCATTTGGACACTCTTATCAGAGACCCAGTACTTC	CASIWTLLSETQYF
TRBV5-1	TRBJ2-2	.	.	TGCGCCAGCCGGTCATCAAGTACCGGGGAGCTGTTTTTT	CASRSSSTGELFF
TRBV19	TRBJ1-2	.	.	TGTGCCAGTAGGAGGTATCTTGATGGCTACACCTTC	CASRRYLDGYTF
TRBV11-2	TRBJ2-2	.	.	TGTGCCAGCAGCTTAGGAATCCAGGGCGGGGAGCTGTTTTTT	CASSLGIQGGELFF
TRBV27	TRBJ1-1	.	.	TGTGCCAGCAGTCCCTATGCCCCCCGTCACGTAACTGAAGCTTTCTTT	CASSPYAPRHVTEAFF
TRBV6-5	TRBJ2-1	.	.	TGTGCCAGCAGCCCCGGGACTCCGAATGAGCAGTTCTTC	CASSPGTPNEQFF
TRBV15	TRBJ2-3	.	.	TGTGCCACCAGCAGAACCGGGGAGGTGGCTGGGGATACGCAGTATTTT	CATSRTGEVAGDTQYF